These 30 T cell receptor beta chains share one sample of origin, sequenced in a study of neurological immune-mediated disorders. Using its own MiXCR run on the 5' RACE reads, TCRdb lists one record per CDR3 protein. The repertoire consists of around 33,000 distinct CDR3 sequences, with under 30% occurring once and the leading ten covering 30%. Sequencing was carried out using CD4+ T cells from blood. These receptors originate from a man aged 45-65 years with HTLV-1-associated myelopathy (HAM/TSP).

The CDR3 DNA follows: TGTGCCAGCAGCCAGTACGGGACGGATGGCTACACCTTC. It codes for CASSQYGTDGYTF. The V call is TRBV3-1, the J call TRBJ1-2; the D gene is possibly TRBD1 (5 bases). Trimming took off 3 bases at V and 6 bases at J, with 11 bases between the two ends. The CDR3 covers 13 residues. CDR1 is LGHDT, CDR2 YNNKEL, per germline (reference sequence).

The sample holds many counts of this clonotype. V and J are TRBV7-8 and TRBJ2-7, with D perhaps TRBD2 (7 bases). Germline V gene data show CDR1 as SGHVS and CDR2 as FQNEAQ. The V end lost 5 bases, the J end lost 6 bases, and 17 bases lay between the germline ends. The CDR3 totals 14 residues. The CDR3 loop is CASSPSGGAGEQYF. Written as DNA, the CDR3 is TGTGCCAGCAGCCCGTCTGGGGGGGCGGGCGAGCAGTACTTC.

In this sample, this clonotype turned up many times. The V gene is TRBV5-6, the J gene TRBJ2-5, with 8 bases matching TRBD2. Trimming removed 3 bases from V and 5 bases from J; junction bases left unmatched: 6. CDR3 length: 14 amino acids. Germline lookup yields CDR1 SGHDT and CDR2 YYEEEE. DNA for the CDR3: TGTGCCAGCAGCTCCGCGGGGGGCGGCGAGACCCAGTACTTC. Its translation is CASSSAGGGETQYF.

Ten or more counts support this clonotype. The J gene is TRBJ1-2, the V gene TRBV29-1; perhaps TRBD1 as D (6 bases). V lost 6 bases and J 4 bases, leaving 6 bases between the germline ends. Germline V CDR1 and CDR2: SQVTM, ANQGSEA. This CDR3 spans 10 amino acids. The DNA of the CDR3 is TGCAGCGTGGACAGCTATGGCTACACCTTC. Residues: CSVDSYGYTF.

On this clonotype itself: Compared with germline, one end of the junction differs, possibly owing to a read error. The chain uses TRBV7-2 and TRBJ1-5; TRBD1 might be the D (5 bases). CDR3 length: 13 residues. The V gene's germline CDR1 is SGHTA and CDR2 FQGNSA. The CDR3, as DNA: TGTGCCAGAAACCAGGGTCCCGGTCAGACCCAGCATTTT. Translation: CARNQGPGQTQHF.

This clonotype was picked up one time. This sequence joins TRBV6-1 and TRBJ2-3; 8 nucleotides agree with TRBD1. From germline, CDR1 is MNHNS and CDR2 SASEGT. V lost 5 bases and J lost 0; bases outside the gene matches: 1. This CDR3 contains 14 residues. In nucleotides, the CDR3 is TGTGCCAGCAGTCGGGACAGGAGCACAGATACGCAGTATTTT. It is translated as CASSRDRSTDTQYF.

This clonotype was counted at least ten times. The chain links TRBV5-5 to TRBJ1-1; no firm D call. Germline V gives CDR1 SGHKS, CDR2 YYEKEE (reference sequence). There are 15 residues in the CDR3. V lost 0 bases and J 5 bases, leaving 14 bases between the germline ends. The CDR3 coding sequence is TGTGCCAGCAGCTTGGTCGGCGGCAGAAGGACTGAAGCTTTCTTT. It translates to CASSLVGGRRTEAFF.

This clonotype was observed at least ten times. This sequence joins TRBV12-3 or TRBV12-4 and TRBJ2-5; TRBD2 matches 7 bases. The length of the CDR3 is 12 residues. After removal of 5 bases from V and 7 bases from J, the junction contained 4 bases not matched to a gene. DNA for the CDR3: TGTGCCAGCAGTGGGATAGCGGGGACCCAGTACTTC. As protein: CASSGIAGTQYF.

Points on this clonotype: The junction departs from germline at one end; a sequencing error may be responsible. The V and J genes are TRBV7-6 and TRBJ2-2; TRBD2 aligns across 11 bases. In germline, CDR1 is SGHVS, CDR2 FNYEAQ. This CDR3 is 19 amino acids long. Here the CDR3 DNA reads TGTGCCAGCAGCCGCCGCGGTAGCGGGGGGGCAGCGAACACCTGGGAGCTGTTTTTT. It encodes CASSRRGSGGAANTWELFF.

The chain links TRBV28 to TRBJ2-6; D call uncertain. The CDR3 sequence is 17 residues long. V dropped 4 bases and J dropped 4 bases, with 17 bases sitting between them. CDR1 is MDHEN, CDR2 SYDVKM, per germline. The CDR3 DNA is TGTGCCAGCAGTTCTCTGTCAAGATCGGCGGGGGCCAACGTCCTGACTTTC. It specifies CASSSLSRSAGANVLTF.

The sample holds many counts of this clonotype. V usage is TRBV7-7 and J usage is TRBJ2-5; 9 bases align to TRBD2. Germline-derived CDR1 and CDR2 are SSHAT and FNYEAQ (reference sequence). J lost 5 bases, V lost 3 bases, and 7 bases had no gene match. This CDR3 is 15 amino acids long. The CDR3, as DNA: TGTGCCAGCAGCTTCGCGGGGGCGGGGGGGGAGACCCAGTACTTC. Protein sequence: CASSFAGAGGETQYF.

This clonotype was counted at least ten times. The J gene is TRBJ2-3, the V gene TRBV20-1; the match to TRBD2 covers 12 bases. V was clipped by 4 bases and J by 2 bases; unmatched bases: 1. Germline CDR1 reads DFQATT; CDR2 reads SNEGSKA (reference sequence). The CDR3 is 14 amino acids. The chain's CDR3 is CSATSGRATDTQYF. The CDR3 DNA reads TGCAGTGCTACTAGCGGGAGGGCCACAGATACGCAGTATTTT.

This clonotype showed up many times. The chain's CDR3 is CSARDRQHILNTEAFF. The CDR3 bases are TGCAGTGCTAGAGATCGACAGCATATATTGAACACTGAAGCTTTCTTT. The V and J genes are TRBV20-1 and TRBJ1-1, with D maybe TRBD1 (5 bases). The CDR3 is 16 amino acids. Trimming cost V 0 bases and J 0 bases, with 14 bases left between them. The germline V gene has CDR1 DFQATT and CDR2 SNEGSKA (reference sequence).

There are many counts of this clonotype. This sequence joins TRBV5-5 and TRBJ2-1; 8 bases map to TRBD1. The CDR3 runs to 14 residues. After removal of 4 bases from V and 14 bases from J, the junction contained 14 bases not matched to a gene. Germline V gene sequence: CDR1 SGHKS, CDR2 YYEKEE (reference sequence). CDR3 sequence reads: CASSQEWGQDREFF. CDR3 in DNA: TGTGCCAGCAGCCAGGAATGGGGACAGGATAGAGAGTTCTTC.

Many counts were recorded for this clonotype. The gene calls are TRBV7-3 and TRBJ2-1; either TRBD1 or TRBD2 may fit D (5 bases each). V was pared by 5 bases and J by 10 bases, with 18 bases between. Germline V lookup: CDR1 SGHTA, CDR2 FQGTGA. The CDR3 runs to 14 residues. CDR3 DNA sequence: TGTGCCAGCAGCGACCAGGACGGGGCGCGGGAGCAGTTCTTC. Protein product: CASSDQDGAREQFF. Based on the CDR3 plus reference TRBV7-3 and TRBJ2-1, the full variable domain is GAGVSQTPSNKVTEKGKYVELRCDPISGHTALYWYRQSLGQGPEFLIYFQGTGAADDSGLPNDRFFAVRPEGSVSTLKIQRTERGDSAVYLCASSDQDGAREQFFGPGTRLTVL.

This clonotype appeared many times. The rearrangement uses TRBV20-1 and TRBJ2-7; TRBD2 matches at 14 bases. Per germline, CDR1 DFQATT and CDR2 SNEGSKA (reference sequence). J was trimmed by 3 bases and V by 6 bases; bases with no gene match: 7. CDR3 size: 15 residues. The CDR3 is CSAKGLAGGLYEQYF. The CDR3 DNA sequence: TGCAGTGCAAAAGGACTAGCGGGAGGTCTCTACGAGCAGTACTTC.

In this sample, this clonotype turned up a few times. The chain recombines TRBV12-3 or TRBV12-4 with TRBJ1-5, with unresolved D. Trimming left V 3 bases short and J 5 bases short, with 11 bases between. The CDR3 contains 14 residues. The CDR3 coding sequence is TGTGCCAGCAGTTTTAGGCCGATAGATCAGCCCCAGCATTTT. It encodes CASSFRPIDQPQHF.

This clonotype appeared many times. The rearrangement uses TRBV5-5 and TRBJ1-4; a weak D match, TRBD1 (5 bases). V dropped 0 bases and J dropped 8 bases, with 8 bases sitting between them. In germline, CDR1 is SGHKS, CDR2 YYEKEE (reference sequence). The CDR3 is 13 residues long. The CDR3 DNA reads TGTGCCAGCAGCTTGGCGGGACGGGAAAAACTGTTTTTT. Translation gives CASSLAGREKLFF.

This clonotype is labeled medium-sized. Here the CDR3 reads CATSDRATGGIGNEQFF. The DNA of the CDR3 is TGTGCCACCAGTGATCGGGCGACAGGGGGCATTGGAAATGAGCAGTTCTTC. This sequence joins TRBV24-1 and TRBJ2-1; TRBD1 agrees at 10 bases. The CDR3 loop spans 17 amino acids. V gave up 3 bases and J gave up 7 bases; unmatched junction bases: 11. Germline CDR1 KGHDR, CDR2 SFDVKD.

This clonotype was observed at least ten times. The rearrangement uses TRBV5-1 and TRBJ1-1; D is perhaps TRBD1 (5 bases). V was cut by 3 bases and J by 5 bases, with 14 bases left in between. The CDR3 loop spans 14 amino acids. Germline V CDR1 and CDR2: SGHRS, YFSETQ. Here the CDR3 reads CASSSTPAGTEAFF. In DNA, the CDR3 is TGCGCCAGCAGCTCTACACCTGCAGGGACTGAAGCTTTCTTT. Full variable domain (outside the CDR3, taken from reference TRBV5-1 and TRBJ1-1): KAGVTQTPRYLIKTRGQQVTLSCSPISGHRSVSWYQQTPGQGLQFLFEYFSETQRNKGNFPGRFSGRQFSNSRSEMNVSTLELGDSALYLCASSSTPAGTEAFFGQGTRLTVV.

V and J are TRBV12-3 or TRBV12-4 and TRBJ2-1; D call uncertain. Trimming removed 7 bases at V and 14 bases at J, with 24 bases between. This CDR3 region has 14 residues. In DNA, the CDR3 is TGTGCCAGCATAACGCAGTCGGGCCCCAATAAGAAGTTCTTC. It codes for CASITQSGPNKKFF.

The chain recombines TRBV5-6 with TRBJ2-1; D tentatively fits TRBD1 or TRBD2 (5 bases each). The germline CDR1 and CDR2 sequences are SGHDT and YYEEEE. The ends were cut back, 4 bases at V and 0 bases at J, with 17 bases in the middle. The CDR3 length is 17 residues. The CDR3 DNA is TGTGCCAGCAGCAACCGGGGCCACACTCGCTCCTACAATGAGCAGTTCTTC. Amino acids: CASSNRGHTRSYNEQFF.

The chain joins TRBV10-2 to TRBJ1-1; D gene unclear. This CDR3 is 13 amino acids long. The V end lost 1 base, the J end lost 11 bases, and 14 bases lay between the germline ends. Germline V lookup: CDR1 WSHSY, CDR2 SAAADI. CDR3 in DNA: TGCGCCAGCAGTGAGTGGGCAGCGTCATCCGCTTTCTTT. Translating it yields CASSEWAASSAFF.

At least ten counts were recorded for this clonotype. This chain links TRBV12-3 or TRBV12-4 with TRBJ1-1, with D uncertain. The CDR3 has 13 amino acids. Trimming took 3 bases from V and 4 from J, leaving 9 bases between them. This CDR3 reads CASSLDEATEAFF. The CDR3 DNA sequence: TGTGCCAGCAGTTTGGACGAGGCCACTGAAGCTTTCTTT.

This clonotype has at least ten counts. The chain is built from TRBV5-5 and TRBJ2-3; D is uncertain. Trimming took off 0 bases at V and 6 bases at J, with 2 bases between the two ends. Germline V lookup: CDR1 SGHKS, CDR2 YYEKEE (reference sequence). This CDR3 is 11 amino acids long. The CDR3 loop is CASSLDDTQYF. CDR3 coding DNA: TGTGCCAGCAGCTTGGATGATACGCAGTATTTT.

This clonotype was seen many times. The chain is built from TRBV19 and TRBJ1-6; D is ambiguous. The V gene lost 0 bases and the J gene lost 12 bases, with 18 bases spanning the gap. The CDR3 runs to 16 residues. Germline V gene data show CDR1 as LNHDA and CDR2 as SQIVND (reference sequence). Written as DNA, the CDR3 is TGTGCCAGTAGTATAGATCGGGTGGCCACGACGAAACCCCTCCACTTT. The encoded protein is CASSIDRVATTKPLHF.

This clonotype was counted many times. J is TRBJ2-7 and V is TRBV7-3; 9 nucleotides align to TRBD2. The CDR3 extends over 16 amino acids. Germline CDR1 is SGHTA and CDR2 is FQGTGA. Trimming removed 2 bases from V and 7 bases from J; junction bases left unmatched: 12. CDR3 protein: CASSLAGGTSTWEQYF. The CDR3 nucleotides are TGTGCCAGCAGCTTAGCTGGCGGGACTAGCACATGGGAGCAGTACTTC. The whole variable domain, filled in from reference TRBV7-3 and TRBJ2-7, reads GAGVSQTPSNKVTEKGKYVELRCDPISGHTALYWYRQSLGQGPEFLIYFQGTGAADDSGLPNDRFFAVRPEGSVSTLKIQRTERGDSAVYLCASSLAGGTSTWEQYFGPGTRLTVT.

This clonotype was detected many times. The chain combines TRBV9 with TRBJ2-1, with D uncertain. Germline values: CDR1 SGDLS, CDR2 YYNGEE. The germline V and J ends were trimmed by 0 bases and 0 bases, with 4 bases remaining between them. This CDR3 is built from 14 residues. CDR3 amino acids: CASSVDHSYNEQFF. CDR3 DNA sequence: TGTGCCAGCAGCGTAGACCACTCCTACAATGAGCAGTTCTTC. Looking up the rest from reference TRBV9 and TRBJ2-1 gives the full variable domain: DSGVTQTPKHLITATGQRVTLRCSPRSGDLSVYWYQQSLDQGLQFLIQYYNGEERAKGNILERFSAQQFPDLHSELNLSSLELGDSALYFCASSVDHSYNEQFFGPGTRLTVL.

This clonotype was counted many times. The chain joins TRBV9 to TRBJ1-1; D might be TRBD1 (5 bases). CDR3 size: 13 residues. V lost 4 bases to trimming and J lost 11 bases, with 18 bases between them. The germline gives CDR1 SGDLS, CDR2 YYNGEE. CDR3 nucleotides: TGTGCCAGCAGCCGGGACGGCCCGGGTGGGGCTTTCTTT. This codes for CASSRDGPGGAFF.

This chain's CDR3 is CASSRDRENTEAFF. CDR3 nucleotides: TGTGCCAGCAGCAGGGACAGGGAGAACACTGAAGCTTTCTTT. The genes are TRBV6-5 and TRBJ1-1; 9 nucleotides match TRBD1. CDR3 size: 14 residues. V lost 6 bases, J lost 1 base, and 3 bases stayed unmatched. The germline V gene has CDR1 MNHEY and CDR2 SVGAGI.